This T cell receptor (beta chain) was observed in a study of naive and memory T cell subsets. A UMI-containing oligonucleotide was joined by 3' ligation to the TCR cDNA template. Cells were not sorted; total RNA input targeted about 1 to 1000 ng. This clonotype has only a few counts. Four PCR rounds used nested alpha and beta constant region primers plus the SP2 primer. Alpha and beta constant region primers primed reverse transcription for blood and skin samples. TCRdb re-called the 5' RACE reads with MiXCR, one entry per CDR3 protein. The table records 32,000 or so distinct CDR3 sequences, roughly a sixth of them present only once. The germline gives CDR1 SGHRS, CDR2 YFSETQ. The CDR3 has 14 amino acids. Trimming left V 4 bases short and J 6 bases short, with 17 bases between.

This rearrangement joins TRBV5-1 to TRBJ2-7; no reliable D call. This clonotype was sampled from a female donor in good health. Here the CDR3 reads CASSVSRVLGEQYF. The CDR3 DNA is TGCGCCAGCAGCGTTTCCCGGGTCCTGGGCGAGCAGTACTTC.